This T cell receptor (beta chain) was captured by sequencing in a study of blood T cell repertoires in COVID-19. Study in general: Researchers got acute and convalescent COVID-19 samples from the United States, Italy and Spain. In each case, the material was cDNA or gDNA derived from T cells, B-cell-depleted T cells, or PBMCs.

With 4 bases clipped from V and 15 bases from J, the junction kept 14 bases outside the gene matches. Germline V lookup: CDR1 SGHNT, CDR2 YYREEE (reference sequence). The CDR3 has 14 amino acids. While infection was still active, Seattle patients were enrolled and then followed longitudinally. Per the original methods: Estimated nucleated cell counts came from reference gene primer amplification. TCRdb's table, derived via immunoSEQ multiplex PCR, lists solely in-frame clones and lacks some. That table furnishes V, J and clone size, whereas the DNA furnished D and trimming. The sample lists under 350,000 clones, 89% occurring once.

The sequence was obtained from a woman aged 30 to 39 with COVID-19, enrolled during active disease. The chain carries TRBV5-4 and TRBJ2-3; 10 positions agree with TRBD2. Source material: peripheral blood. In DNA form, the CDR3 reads TGTGCCAGCAGCCCGCTAGCGGGGGACCCCCGTTATTATTTT. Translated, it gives CASSPLAGDPRYYF.